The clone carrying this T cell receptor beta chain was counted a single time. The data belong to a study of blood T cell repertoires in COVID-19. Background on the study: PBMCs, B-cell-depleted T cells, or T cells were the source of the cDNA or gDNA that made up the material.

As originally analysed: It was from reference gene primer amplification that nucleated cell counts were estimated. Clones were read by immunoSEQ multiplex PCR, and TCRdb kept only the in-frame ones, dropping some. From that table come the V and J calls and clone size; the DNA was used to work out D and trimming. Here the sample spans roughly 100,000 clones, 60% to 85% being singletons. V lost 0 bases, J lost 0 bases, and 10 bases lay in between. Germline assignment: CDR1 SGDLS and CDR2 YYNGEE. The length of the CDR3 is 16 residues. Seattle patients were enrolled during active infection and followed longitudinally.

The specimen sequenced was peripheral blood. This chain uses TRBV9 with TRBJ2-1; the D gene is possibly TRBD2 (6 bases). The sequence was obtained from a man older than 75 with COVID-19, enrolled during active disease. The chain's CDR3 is CASSVEGLTSYNEQFF. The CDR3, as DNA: TGTGCCAGCAGCGTAGAGGGACTTACCTCCTACAATGAGCAGTTCTTC.